Here is one T cell receptor beta chain with its context. What it binds is unknown. A second PCR, run for roughly 7 to 11 cycles, used a sample-barcoded 5' primer plus a J-beta primer mix. In TCRdb, the 5' RACE reads were re-called with MiXCR into one record per CDR3 protein. The sample lists 1.2 million to 1.5 million distinct CDR3 sequences; approximately 38% were seen once. The data stem from a study of blood T cells in healthy people across ages. Study results and limitations: Long-lived and aged donors differed, with more naive CD4+ cells and higher diversity in the long-lived. PBMCs were not sorted, which prevented a conclusive comparison of naive versus antigen-experienced cells.

In each sample, at least 6.5 million PBMCs were isolated. The sequencing input was blood. The source is a woman between 18 and 30 years old in good health.

CDR3 in amino acids: CSVPVGDTQYF. CDR3 DNA sequence: TGCAGCGTCCCCGTGGGAGATACGCAGTATTTT. The chain joins TRBV29-1 to TRBJ2-3; no reliable D call. The CDR3 has 11 amino acids. Germline V CDR1 and CDR2: SQVTM, ANQGSEA. V lost 6 bases, J lost 5 bases, and 9 bases lay in between.